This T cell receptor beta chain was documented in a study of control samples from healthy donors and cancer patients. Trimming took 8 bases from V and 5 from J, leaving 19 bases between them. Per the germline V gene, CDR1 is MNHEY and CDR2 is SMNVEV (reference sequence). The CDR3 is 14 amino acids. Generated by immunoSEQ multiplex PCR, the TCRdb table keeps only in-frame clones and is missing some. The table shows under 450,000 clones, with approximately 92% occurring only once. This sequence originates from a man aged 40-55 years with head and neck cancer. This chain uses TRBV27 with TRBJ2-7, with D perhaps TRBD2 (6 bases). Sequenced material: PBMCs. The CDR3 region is CASYLSRGSNEQYF. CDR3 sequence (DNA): TGTGCCAGCTACCTTTCCCGGGGGAGCAACGAGCAGTACTTC.